These T cell receptor beta chains were read from a single sample in a study of technical replicates of blood from several donors. Assay used: immunoSEQ multiplex PCR; TCRdb lists only in-frame clones, some missing. The sample contains 75,000 to 100,000 clones, 85% to 95% of which appear only once. The sequencing sample was made of T cells isolated from PBMCs. These receptors originate from a human donor in good health. Both conserved end residues are part of each CDR3. The order of the fields is clone size, V gene, CDR3 length, D gene, J gene, CDR3 DNA, CDR3 protein. The D gene is left open where the match is weak. Only part of the rows carry a size: once, few, many, or a class if the clone is expanded.

>NA|TRBV4-1|13|NA|TRBJ2-7
TGCGCCAGCAGCCCAGGACAGTCCTACGAGCAGTACTTC
CASSPGQSYEQYF
>NA|TRBV6-1|13|NA|TRBJ1-3
TGTGCCAGCTTCCACAGGTCAGGAAACACCATATATTTT
CASFHRSGNTIYF
>NA|TRBV7-6|12|NA|TRBJ1-4
TGTGCCAGCAGAGGGGAGGGCTCAAAACTGTTTTTT
CASRGEGSKLFF
>NA|TRBV6-4|13|NA|TRBJ2-3
TGTGCCAGCAGTGACCAGAGCACAGATACGCAGTATTTT
CASSDQSTDTQYF
>NA|TRBV27|14|TRBD2|TRBJ2-3
TGTGCCAGCAGTTTAGTGGGAGGGCCAGATACGCAGTATTTT
CASSLVGGPDTQYF
>NA|TRBV27|16|TRBD2|TRBJ2-1
TGTGCCAGCAGCTCCTCGGCTAGCGGGGGGTGGGATGAGCAGTTCTTC
CASSSSASGGWDEQFF
>NA|TRBV10-3|18|TRBD2|TRBJ2-1
TGTGCCGCCAGTGGAGGACTAGCGGGGGGGACCTCCTACAATGAGCAGTTCTTC
CAASGGLAGGTSYNEQFF
>NA|TRBV4-1|16|NA|TRBJ2-7
TGCGCCAGCAGCCAAGGGGCTATCACGTCCTTCTACGAGCAGTACTTC
CASSQGAITSFYEQYF
>NA|TRBV7-8|15|NA|TRBJ1-5
TGTGCCAGCAGCCGAGCGGGGAGCCACAATCAGCCCCAGCATTTT
CASSRAGSHNQPQHF
>NA|TRBV29-1|17|TRBD2|TRBJ2-1
TGCAGCGGGTACGGACTAGCGGGAGGGCCGGTCTACAATGAGCAGTTCTTC
CSGYGLAGGPVYNEQFF
>NA|TRBV5-8|15|NA|TRBJ2-5
TGTGCCAGCAGCCTGGGGGCCTCTGGGCCGGAGACCCAGTACTTC
CASSLGASGPETQYF
>NA|TRBV2|15|NA|TRBJ2-3
TGTGCCAGCAGTGTCTCGGGGATCGGAACAGATACGCAGTATTTT
CASSVSGIGTDTQYF
>NA|TRBV19|13|TRBD2|TRBJ2-1
TGTGCCAGTAGTATTTTATTAGCGGGGGAGCAGTTCTTC
CASSILLAGEQFF
>NA|TRBV5-1|15|TRBD1|TRBJ2-5
TGCGCCAGCAGCTTAGGGACAGGGGTTCAAGAGACCCAGTACTTC
CASSLGTGVQETQYF
>NA|TRBV7-9|13|NA|TRBJ2-2
TGTGCCAGCAGCTCACAGAGCACCGGGGAGCTGTTTTTT
CASSSQSTGELFF
>NA|TRBV5-1|16|TRBD2|TRBJ2-5
TGCGCCAGCTGTTACGATCCAGCGGGGCTACAAGAGACCCAGTACTTC
CASCYDPAGLQETQYF
>NA|TRBV5-1|16|NA|TRBJ2-2
TGCGCCAGCAGCTTGTTACCAACACCTAACACCGGGGAGCTGTTTTTT
CASSLLPTPNTGELFF
>NA|TRBV9|12|TRBD1|TRBJ1-2
TGTGCCAGCCAAGACAGGGGGGGCGGCTACACCTTC
CASQDRGGGYTF
>NA|TRBV6-1|13|NA|TRBJ2-5
TGTGCCAGCAGTGAAACTTACCAAGAGACCCAGTACTTC
CASSETYQETQYF
>NA|TRBV14|11|TRBD1|TRBJ2-1
TGTGCCAGTGGGACAGTCAATGAGCAGTTCTTC
CASGTVNEQFF
>NA|TRBV30|13|NA|TRBJ1-6
TGTGCCTGGAAGTCAGGCTCTTATTCACCCCTCCACTTT
CAWKSGSYSPLHF
>NA|TRBV4-1|14|TRBD1|TRBJ1-5
TGCGCCAGCAGCCAAGGACAGGGGTATCAGCCCCAGCATTTT
CASSQGQGYQPQHF
>NA|TRBV7-9|16|TRBD2|TRBJ2-2
TGTGCCAGCAGCTTATCACTAGCGGGGAACACCGGGGAGCTGTTTTTT
CASSLSLAGNTGELFF
>NA|TRBV5-4|15|NA|TRBJ2-7
TGTGCCAGCAGCTTGGCCGGGACTTCCCGTTACGAGCAGTACTTC
CASSLAGTSRYEQYF
>NA|TRBV7-6|16|NA|TRBJ2-1
TGTGCCAGCAGCTTAGAGATCGGGGGATCGGACAATGAGCAGTTCTTC
CASSLEIGGSDNEQFF
>NA|TRBV7-9|14|TRBD1|TRBJ2-5
TGTGCCAGCAGCTCCAATGACAGGGGAGAGACCCAGTACTTC
CASSSNDRGETQYF
>few|TRBV5-1|13|NA|TRBJ1-5
TGCGCCAGCAGCTTGGACGGTAATCAGCCCCAGCATTTT
CASSLDGNQPQHF
>NA|TRBV14|15|NA|TRBJ2-3
TGTGCCAGCAGCCAAGTTGGTGACTTCACAGATACGCAGTATTTT
CASSQVGDFTDTQYF
>NA|TRBV4-1|17|NA|TRBJ1-1
TGCGCCAGCAGAACGACAGCAAGCAAACCTTTGAACACTGAAGCTTTCTTT
CASRTTASKPLNTEAFF
>NA|TRBV19|15|NA|TRBJ1-5
TGTGCCAGTAGTAGCCCGACAGAACCAAATCAGCCCCAGCATTTT
CASSSPTEPNQPQHF
>NA|TRBV4-2|14|NA|TRBJ2-2
TGTGCCAGCAGCCAAGAGGTAGTTACCGGGGAGCTGTTTTTT
CASSQEVVTGELFF
>NA|TRBV11-2|17|NA|TRBJ1-4
TGTGCCAGCAGCCCCCGGGAAGGGCTCCAGGCTAATGAAAAACTGTTTTTT
CASSPREGLQANEKLFF
>NA|TRBV29-1|17|TRBD2|TRBJ2-3
TGCAGCGTGGTCGGACTAGCGGAAAAATCTAGCACAGATACGCAGTATTTT
CSVVGLAEKSSTDTQYF
>NA|TRBV27|14|NA|TRBJ2-5
TGTGCCAGCAGCCCTCTTTCGGGGCAAGAGACCCAGTACTTC
CASSPLSGQETQYF
>NA|TRBV27|20|NA|TRBJ1-2
TGTGCCAGCAGTCCGACCTTAAATCCGGGCCGCGGATGGGAGGTCGGTGGCTACACCTTC
CASSPTLNPGRGWEVGGYTF
>NA|TRBV6-5|16|NA|TRBJ2-3
TGTGCCAGCAGTTACAATAGTCCGGGAGCGGGAGATACGCAGTATTTT
CASSYNSPGAGDTQYF
>NA|TRBV9|15|TRBD1|TRBJ1-1
TGTGCCAGCAGACCTCAGGGGGCGTTGGGCACTGAAGCTTTCTTT
CASRPQGALGTEAFF
>NA|TRBV6-1|12|NA|TRBJ1-2
TGTGCCAGCATCCCGATCGGCTATGGCTACACCTTC
CASIPIGYGYTF
>NA|TRBV6-6|15|NA|TRBJ2-2
TGTGCCAGCAGTTTGAGGGACTTCATGACCGGGGAGCTGTTTTTT
CASSLRDFMTGELFF
>NA|TRBV7-2|13|NA|TRBJ1-5
TGTGCCAGCAGCCGCAGGGTTGATCAGCCCCAGCATTTT
CASSRRVDQPQHF
>NA|TRBV4-1|15|NA|TRBJ1-1
TGCGCCAGCAGGGACAAGGGGGTGATGAACACTGAAGCTTTCTTT
CASRDKGVMNTEAFF
>once|TRBV19|13|NA|TRBJ2-3
TGTGCCAGCACTAGTGTAGGAACAGATACGCAGTATTTT
CASTSVGTDTQYF
>NA|TRBV28|12|NA|TRBJ2-1
TGTGCCACCTGGACAGTAGACAATGAGCAGTTCTTC
CATWTVDNEQFF
>NA|TRBV6-1|16|TRBD2|TRBJ2-1
TGTGCCAGCAGTGAAGCGGGTGGGACTAGGTCCAATGAGCAGTTCTTC
CASSEAGGTRSNEQFF
>NA|TRBV5-1|15|TRBD1|TRBJ2-7
TGCGCCAGCAGCCCAAGTGGGGACAGCACATACGAGCAGTACTTC
CASSPSGDSTYEQYF
>NA|TRBV15|13|NA|TRBJ1-2
TGTGCCACCAGCAGAGATCTGGCTTATGGCTACACCTTC
CATSRDLAYGYTF
>NA|TRBV7-8|16|TRBD2|TRBJ2-1
TGTGCCAGCAGCTTAGCTCCTAGCGGAAATTACAATGAGCAGTTCTTC
CASSLAPSGNYNEQFF
>NA|TRBV28|15|NA|TRBJ1-1
TGTGCCAGCAGTTTGGGATTTTTTGGGGGCTCCGGAGCTTTCTTT
CASSLGFFGGSGAFF
>NA|TRBV9|13|NA|TRBJ1-1
TGTGCCAGCAGCGTTAGATTGAACACTGAAGCTTTCTTT
CASSVRLNTEAFF
>NA|TRBV12-5|13|TRBD2|TRBJ2-7
TGTGCTAGTGGTACCGGGACTACCTACGAGCAGTACTTC
CASGTGTTYEQYF